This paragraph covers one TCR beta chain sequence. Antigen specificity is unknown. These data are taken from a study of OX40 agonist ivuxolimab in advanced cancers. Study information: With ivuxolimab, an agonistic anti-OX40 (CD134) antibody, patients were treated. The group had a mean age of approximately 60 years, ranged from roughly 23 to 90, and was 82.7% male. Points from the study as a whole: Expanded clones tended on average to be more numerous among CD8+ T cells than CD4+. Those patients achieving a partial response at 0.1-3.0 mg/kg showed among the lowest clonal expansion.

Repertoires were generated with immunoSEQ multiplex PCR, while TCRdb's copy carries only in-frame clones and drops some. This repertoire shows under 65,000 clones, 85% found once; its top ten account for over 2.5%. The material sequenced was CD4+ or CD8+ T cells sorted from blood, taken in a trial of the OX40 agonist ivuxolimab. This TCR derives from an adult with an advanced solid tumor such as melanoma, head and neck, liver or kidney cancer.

The CDR3 here is CASSEIDYGYTF. CDR3 in DNA: TGTGCCAGCAGTGAAATCGACTATGGCTACACCTTC. This chain joins TRBV6-1 and TRBJ1-2; D not certain. Per germline, CDR1 MNHNS and CDR2 SASEGT. V shed 2 bases and J shed 3 bases, with 4 bases lying between them. This CDR3 is built from 12 residues.